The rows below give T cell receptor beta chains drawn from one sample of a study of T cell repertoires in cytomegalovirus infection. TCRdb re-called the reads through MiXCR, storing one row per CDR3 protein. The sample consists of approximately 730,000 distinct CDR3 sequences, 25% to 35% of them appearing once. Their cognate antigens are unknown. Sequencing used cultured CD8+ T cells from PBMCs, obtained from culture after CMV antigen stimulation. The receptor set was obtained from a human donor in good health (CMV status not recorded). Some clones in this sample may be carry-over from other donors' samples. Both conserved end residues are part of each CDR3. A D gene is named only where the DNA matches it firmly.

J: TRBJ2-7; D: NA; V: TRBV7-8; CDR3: CASSFNTYEQYF
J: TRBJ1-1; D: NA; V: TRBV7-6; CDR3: CASSLDDIEAFF
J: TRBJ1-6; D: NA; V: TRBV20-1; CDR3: CSARGKDSTGSPLHF
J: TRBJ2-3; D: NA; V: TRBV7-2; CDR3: CASTIPRFSSTDTQYF
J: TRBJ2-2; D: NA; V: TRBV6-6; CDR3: CASSYWTSGELFF
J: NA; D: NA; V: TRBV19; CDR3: CASSTPRAPSNQPQYF
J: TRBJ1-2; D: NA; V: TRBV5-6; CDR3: CASSPVTLANYGYTF
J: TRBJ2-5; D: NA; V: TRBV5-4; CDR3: CASTHYLGETQYF
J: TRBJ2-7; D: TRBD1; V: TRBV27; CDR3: CASSPRTGSHEQYF
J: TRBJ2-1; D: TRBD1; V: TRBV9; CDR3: CASSVGDSSYEQFF
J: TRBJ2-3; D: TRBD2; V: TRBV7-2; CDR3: CASSPSGGPPDTQYF
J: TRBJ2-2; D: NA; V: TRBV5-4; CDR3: CASSLSVAGELFF
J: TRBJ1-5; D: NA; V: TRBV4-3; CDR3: CASSQGTWEPQHF
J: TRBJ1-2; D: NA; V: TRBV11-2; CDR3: CASSSTPDGYTF
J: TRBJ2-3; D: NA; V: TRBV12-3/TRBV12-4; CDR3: CASSRLGVTDTQYF
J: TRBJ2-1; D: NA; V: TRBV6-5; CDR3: CASSYGGHYNEQFF
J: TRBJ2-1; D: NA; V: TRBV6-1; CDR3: CASRETGTLYYNEQFF
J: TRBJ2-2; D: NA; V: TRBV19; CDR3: CASSPRLWGVGELFF
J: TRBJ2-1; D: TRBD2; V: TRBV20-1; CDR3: CSARESSGGYNEQFF
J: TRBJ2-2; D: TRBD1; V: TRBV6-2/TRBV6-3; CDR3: CASKTPWGTGDSGELFF
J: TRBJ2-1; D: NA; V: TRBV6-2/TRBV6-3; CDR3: CASSFPGPPGYNEQFF
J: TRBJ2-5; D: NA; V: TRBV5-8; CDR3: CASRQGVTQYF
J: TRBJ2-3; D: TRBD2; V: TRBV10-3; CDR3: CAISDAGGGDTQYF
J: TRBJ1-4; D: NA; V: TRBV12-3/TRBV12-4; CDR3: CASSPYREGEKLFF
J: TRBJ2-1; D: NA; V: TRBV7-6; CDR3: CASSLASGPSNEQFF
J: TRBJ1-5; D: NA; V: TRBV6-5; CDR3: CASSPAGEGQPQHF
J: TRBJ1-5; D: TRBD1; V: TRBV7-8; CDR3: CASSSGQVNQPQHF
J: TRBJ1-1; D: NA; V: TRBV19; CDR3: CASGWGGTEAFF
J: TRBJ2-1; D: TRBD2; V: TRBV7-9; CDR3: CASGTSGGSGEQFF
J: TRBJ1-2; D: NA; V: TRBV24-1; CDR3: CATSDPGFGYTF
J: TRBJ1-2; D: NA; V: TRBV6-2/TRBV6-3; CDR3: CASSPTMRYGYTF
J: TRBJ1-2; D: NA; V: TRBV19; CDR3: CASIGTYSNYGYTF
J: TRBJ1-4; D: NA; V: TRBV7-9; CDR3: CASSSTRTGSANEKLFF
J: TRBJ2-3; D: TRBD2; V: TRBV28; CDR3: CASSWGLAGPDTQYF
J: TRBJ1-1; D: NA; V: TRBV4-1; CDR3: CASTEPGAPTEAFF
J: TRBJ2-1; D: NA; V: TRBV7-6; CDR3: CASSPGFERYNEQFF
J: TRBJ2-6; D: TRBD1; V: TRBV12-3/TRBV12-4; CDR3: CASTPRTGIFSGANVLTF
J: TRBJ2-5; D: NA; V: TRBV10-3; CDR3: CAISDKREIQETQYF
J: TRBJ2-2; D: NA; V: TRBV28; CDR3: CASSFAGAAGELFF
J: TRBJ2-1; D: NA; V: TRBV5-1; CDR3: CASSLAIRYSYNEQFF
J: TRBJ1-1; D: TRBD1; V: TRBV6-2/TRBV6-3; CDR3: CASSNRGQDEAFF
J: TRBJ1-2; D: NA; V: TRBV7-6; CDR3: CATAFSSPGDNGYTF
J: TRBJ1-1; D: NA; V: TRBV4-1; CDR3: CASSQGLTVNTEAFF
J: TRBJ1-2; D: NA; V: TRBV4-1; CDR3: CASSQEKGVGYGYTF
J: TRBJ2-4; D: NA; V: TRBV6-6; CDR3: CASSYSLGGALNIQYF